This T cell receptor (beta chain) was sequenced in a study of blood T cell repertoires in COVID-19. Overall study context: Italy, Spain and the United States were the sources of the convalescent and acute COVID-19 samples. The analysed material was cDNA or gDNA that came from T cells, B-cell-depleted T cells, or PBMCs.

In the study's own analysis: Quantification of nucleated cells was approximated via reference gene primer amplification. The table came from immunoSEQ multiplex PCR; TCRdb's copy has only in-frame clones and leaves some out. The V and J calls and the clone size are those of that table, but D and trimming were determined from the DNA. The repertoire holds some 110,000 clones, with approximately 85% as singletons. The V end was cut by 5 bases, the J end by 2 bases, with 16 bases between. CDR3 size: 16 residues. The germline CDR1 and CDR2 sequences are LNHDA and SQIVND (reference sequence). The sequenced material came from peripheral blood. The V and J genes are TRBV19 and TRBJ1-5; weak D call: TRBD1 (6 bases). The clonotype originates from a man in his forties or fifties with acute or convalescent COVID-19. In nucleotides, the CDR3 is TGTGCCAGTAGTTGGCGGCAACAGGGAGGCAATCAGCCCCAGCATTTT. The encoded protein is CASSWRQQGGNQPQHF.